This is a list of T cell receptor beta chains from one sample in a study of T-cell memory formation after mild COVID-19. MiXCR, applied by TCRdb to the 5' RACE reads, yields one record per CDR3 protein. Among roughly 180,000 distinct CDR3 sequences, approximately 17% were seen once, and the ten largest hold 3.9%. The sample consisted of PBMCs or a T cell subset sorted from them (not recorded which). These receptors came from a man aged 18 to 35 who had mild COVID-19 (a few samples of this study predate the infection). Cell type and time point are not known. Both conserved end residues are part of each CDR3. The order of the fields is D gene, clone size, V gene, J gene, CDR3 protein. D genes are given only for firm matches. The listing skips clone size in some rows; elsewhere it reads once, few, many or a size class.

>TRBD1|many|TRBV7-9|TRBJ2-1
CASDERGTVNNEQFF
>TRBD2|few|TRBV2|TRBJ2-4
CASNVRGGPENIQYF
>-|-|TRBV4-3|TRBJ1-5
CASSQDRGMPQHF
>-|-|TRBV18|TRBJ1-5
CASSRDRTGSGQPQHF
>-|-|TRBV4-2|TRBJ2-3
CASSQDSSTDTQYF
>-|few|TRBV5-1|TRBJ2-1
CASSLLSEQFF
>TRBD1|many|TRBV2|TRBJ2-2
CASSRQGPRVGELFF
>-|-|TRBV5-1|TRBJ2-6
CASRDAVTGANVLTF
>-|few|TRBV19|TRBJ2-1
CASSIRVNNEQFF
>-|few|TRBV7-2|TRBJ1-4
CASSLGSGEKLFF
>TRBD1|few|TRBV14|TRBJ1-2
CASSRTGTGGPLYGYTF
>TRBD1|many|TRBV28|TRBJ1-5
CASSPGDRRSLYSNQPQHF
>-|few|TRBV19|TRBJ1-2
CASSGRTGNYGYTF
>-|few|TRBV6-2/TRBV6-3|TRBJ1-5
CASSLPWGQPQHF
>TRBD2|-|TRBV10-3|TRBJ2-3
CAISYQGLARPTDTQYF
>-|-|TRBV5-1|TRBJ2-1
CASSLAGTEYNEQFF
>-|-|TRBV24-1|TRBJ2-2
CATSDGDSANTGELFF
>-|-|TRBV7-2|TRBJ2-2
CASSLATGELFF
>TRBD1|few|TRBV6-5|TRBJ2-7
CASSVSGGSYEQYF
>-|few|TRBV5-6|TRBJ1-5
CASSLWGPNQPQHF
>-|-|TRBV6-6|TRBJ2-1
CASSYSREIHNEQFF
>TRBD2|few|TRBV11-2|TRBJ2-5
CASSLVAGGPGETQYF
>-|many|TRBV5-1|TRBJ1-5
CAQWEGAHQPQHF
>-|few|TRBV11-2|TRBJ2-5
CASSPTGAETQYF
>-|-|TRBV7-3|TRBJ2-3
CASSLTRDSTSDTQYF
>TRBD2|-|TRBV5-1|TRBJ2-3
CASILAGTDTQYF
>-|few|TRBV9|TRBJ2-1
CASSVAAGSSYNEQFF
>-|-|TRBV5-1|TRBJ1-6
CASSREPTGTNSPLHF